This TCR beta chain was sequenced in a study of T-cell reconstitution after alpha-beta-depleted transplantation in children. The junction had 14 bases not matched to a gene; V was cut back by 4 bases and J by 11 bases. Germline assignment: CDR1 SGHAT and CDR2 FQNNGV. CDR3 size: 17 residues. A TCRbeta library incorporating unique molecular identifiers was prepared. In TCRdb, the PCR reads were re-called with MiXCR into one record per CDR3 protein. The repertoire holds 400,000 to 500,000 distinct CDR3 sequences, with approximately 11% as singletons. This clonotype turned up a few times. Specimen: PBMCs from the stem cell graft donor, collected from the stem cell graft. The chain employs TRBV11-2 and TRBJ2-3, with 14 bases identical to TRBD2. This clonotype was obtained from a human donor who donated a stem cell graft to a child with acute myeloid leukemia. CDR3 in DNA: TGTGCCAGCAGCTGGGGACTAGCGGGAGTCCGTTCAGGCAAGCAGTATTTT. Residues: CASSWGLAGVRSGKQYF.